The sequence of this TCR beta chain was determined in a study of blood T cell repertoires in COVID-19. About the research overall: Italy, Spain and the United States were the sources of the convalescent and acute COVID-19 samples.

The method was immunoSEQ multiplex PCR; TCRdb's version includes in-frame clones alone and lacks a portion of them. The sample has some 110,000 clones, 92% seen once. Germline CDR1 is SGHTA and CDR2 is FQGTGA. The CDR3 consists of 15 residues. Unmatched junction bases numbered 4, after V lost 5 bases and J lost 5 bases. The V gene is TRBV7-3, the J gene TRBJ2-1; TRBD2 matches 12 bases. The receptor was derived from a man aged 45-65 years with COVID-19, enrolled during active disease. The sequenced sample was peripheral blood. CDR3 region: CASSPRLAGDNEQFF. As DNA, the CDR3 is TGTGCCAGCAGCCCACGACTAGCGGGAGACAATGAGCAGTTCTTC.